These T cell receptor beta chains were read from a single sample in a study of cytomegalovirus exposure and HLA in healthy donors. Assay: immunoSEQ multiplex PCR; the TCRdb copy retains only in-frame clones and omits some. This table holds 300,000 to 450,000 clones, just over 85% found once. The sample taken for sequencing was PBMCs. The receptors shown here come from a woman in her late teens or twenties in good health and CMV-seronegative. Each CDR3 is given with its conserved first and last residue. Fields, in order: J gene, clone size, V gene, CDR3 length, D gene, CDR3 protein, CDR3 DNA. The D gene is left open where the match is weak. Clone size is stated in some rows and not others, as once, few, many or a class when expanded.

>TRBJ1-3|.|TRBV5-1|14|.
CASSLAFSGNTIYF
TGCGCCAGCAGCTTGGCTTTCTCTGGAAACACCATATATTTT
>TRBJ2-1|few|TRBV5-4|13|TRBD1
CASIGTGNNEQFF
TGTGCCAGCATCGGGACAGGGAACAATGAGCAGTTCTTC
>TRBJ2-5|few|TRBV7-3|13|.
CASSWSLEETQYF
TGTGCCAGCAGCTGGTCCCTAGAAGAGACCCAGTACTTC
>TRBJ2-1|once|TRBV6-1|17|.
CASSETPGTRLYNEQFF
TGTGCCAGCAGTGAGACCCCCGGGACACGGCTGTACAATGAGCAGTTCTTC
>TRBJ1-4|.|TRBV6-1|13|.
CASIWQTNEKLFF
TGTGCCAGCATCTGGCAAACTAATGAAAAACTGTTTTTT
>TRBJ1-5|.|TRBV27|14|TRBD1
CASSFARGNQPQHF
TGTGCCAGCAGTTTTGCCAGGGGGAATCAGCCCCAGCATTTT
>TRBJ1-2|.|TRBV19|17|.
CASSIDPWGDGNYGYTF
TGTGCCAGTAGTATAGATCCCTGGGGGGACGGCAACTATGGCTACACCTTC
>TRBJ2-3|many|TRBV4-2|15|TRBD2
CASSQEAGGADTQYF
TGTGCCAGCAGCCAAGAGGCGGGAGGGGCAGATACGCAGTATTTT
>TRBJ2-7|.|TRBV5-3|16|TRBD2
CARSGPPGLAGFEQYF
TGTGCCAGAAGCGGACCCCCGGGACTAGCGGGGTTCGAGCAGTACTTC
>TRBJ1-4|.|TRBV19|15|.
CASSPRGGPNEKLFF
TGTGCCAGTAGTCCTCGGGGAGGCCCTAATGAAAAACTGTTTTTT
>TRBJ1-1|.|TRBV5-4|13|TRBD1
CASSWDREPEAFF
TGTGCCAGCAGCTGGGACAGAGAACCTGAAGCTTTCTTT